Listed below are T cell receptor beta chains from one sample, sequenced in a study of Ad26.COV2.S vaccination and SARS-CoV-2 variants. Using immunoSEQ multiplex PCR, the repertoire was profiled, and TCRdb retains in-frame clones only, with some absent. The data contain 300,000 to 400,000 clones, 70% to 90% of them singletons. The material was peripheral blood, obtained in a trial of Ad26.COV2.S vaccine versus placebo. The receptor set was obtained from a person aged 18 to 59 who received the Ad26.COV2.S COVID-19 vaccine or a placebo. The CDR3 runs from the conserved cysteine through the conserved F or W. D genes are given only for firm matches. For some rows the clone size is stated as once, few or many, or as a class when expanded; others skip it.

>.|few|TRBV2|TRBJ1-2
CASSALQSSGYTF
TGTGCCAGCAGCGCCCTCCAGTCCTCCGGCTACACCTTC
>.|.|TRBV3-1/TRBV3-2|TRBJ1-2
CASSQDSAGRGYTF
TGTGCCAGCAGCCAAGACTCGGCAGGGCGAGGCTACACCTTC
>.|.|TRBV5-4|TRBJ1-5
CASSLEKGPQHF
TGTGCCAGCAGCTTAGAAAAGGGGCCCCAGCATTTT
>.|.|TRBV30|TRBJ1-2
CAWSVTSVYGYTF
TGTGCCTGGAGTGTAACGTCAGTCTATGGCTACACCTTC
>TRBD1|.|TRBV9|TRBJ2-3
CASSVYGQATQYF
TGTGCCAGCAGCGTTTACGGACAGGCTACGCAGTATTTT
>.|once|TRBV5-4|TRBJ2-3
CASSFTDTQYF
TGTGCCAGCAGCTTCACGGATACGCAGTATTTT
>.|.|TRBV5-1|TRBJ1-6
CASGWNQNSPLHF
TGCGCCAGCGGTTGGAACCAAAATTCACCCCTCCACTTT
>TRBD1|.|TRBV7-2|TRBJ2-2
CASSFPGWTGPTGELFF
TGTGCCAGCAGCTTCCCGGGGTGGACAGGCCCCACCGGGGAGCTGTTTTTT
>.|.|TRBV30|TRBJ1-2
CAFDRTLNYGYTF
TGTGCTTTCGACAGGACCCTCAACTATGGCTACACCTTC
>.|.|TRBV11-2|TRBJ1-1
CASSSPQLAFF
TGTGCCAGCAGCTCCCCCCAGTTAGCTTTCTTT
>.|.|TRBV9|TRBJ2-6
CASSVGGGSSGANVLTF
TGTGCCAGCAGCGTTGGCGGGGGCAGCTCTGGGGCCAACGTCCTGACTTTC
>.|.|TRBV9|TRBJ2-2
CASSVKGSDTGELFF
TGTGCCAGCAGCGTGAAAGGGTCCGACACCGGGGAGCTGTTTTTT
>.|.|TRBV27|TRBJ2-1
CASSLLPAGGYNEQFF
TGTGCCAGCAGTCTCCTACCCGCGGGCGGATACAATGAGCAGTTCTTC
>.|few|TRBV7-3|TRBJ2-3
CASSLVWGDTQYF
TGTGCCAGCAGCTTAGTATGGGGGGATACGCAGTATTTT
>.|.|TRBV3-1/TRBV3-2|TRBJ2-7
CASTSTREGGEQYF
TGTGCCAGCACGTCCACTCGGGAAGGAGGCGAGCAGTACTTC
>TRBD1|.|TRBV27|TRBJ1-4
CASRSGTGDEKLFF
TGTGCCAGCAGATCCGGGACAGGGGATGAAAAACTGTTTTTT
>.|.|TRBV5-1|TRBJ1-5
CASSLEPAREDQPQHF
TGCGCCAGCAGCTTGGAGCCCGCCAGGGAGGACCAGCCCCAGCATTTT
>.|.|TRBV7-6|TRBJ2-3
CASSSGLTNAQYF
TGTGCCAGCAGCTCGGGACTTACGAACGCGCAGTATTTT
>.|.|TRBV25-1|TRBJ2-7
CASSRVDEQYF
TGTGCCAGCAGCAGGGTCGACGAGCAGTACTTC
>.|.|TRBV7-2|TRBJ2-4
CASSLLVPGQKIKNIQYF
TGTGCCAGCAGCTTACTAGTACCGGGACAAAAAATCAAAAACATTCAGTACTTC
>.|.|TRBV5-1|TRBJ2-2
CASSHTYTGELFF
TGCGCCAGCAGCCACACCTACACCGGGGAGCTGTTTTTT
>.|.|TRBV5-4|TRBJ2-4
CASSEGDGLAKNIQYF
TGTGCCAGCAGCGAGGGGGACGGTCTAGCCAAAAACATTCAGTACTTC
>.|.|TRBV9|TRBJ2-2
CASSVVGYTGELFF
TGTGCCAGCAGCGTAGTGGGGTACACCGGGGAGCTGTTTTTT
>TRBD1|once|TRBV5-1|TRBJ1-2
CASQGVGNGYTF
TGCGCCAGCCAGGGGGTGGGAAATGGCTACACCTTC
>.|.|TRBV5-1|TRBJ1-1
CASTPGQLNTEAFF
TGCGCCAGCACTCCGGGACAACTGAACACTGAAGCTTTCTTT
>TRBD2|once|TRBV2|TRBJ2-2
CASRRAGGHTGELFF
TGTGCCAGCAGGAGGGCGGGGGGCCACACCGGGGAGCTGTTTTTT
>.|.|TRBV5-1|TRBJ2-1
CASSWVQGANEQFF
TGCGCCAGCAGCTGGGTACAGGGAGCAAATGAGCAGTTCTTC